This is a list of T cell receptor beta chains from one sample in a study of blood T cell repertoires in COVID-19. TCRdb's copy holds only in-frame clones and misses some; the assay was immunoSEQ multiplex PCR. The data hold 100,000 to 150,000 clones, with approximately 90% observed a single time. The sample was peripheral blood. The origin of the receptors is a man in his fifties or sixties with COVID-19, enrolled during active disease. Each CDR3 is given with its conserved first and last residue. A D gene is named only where the DNA matches it firmly.

j_call d_call v_call cdr3_nt cdr3_aa
TRBJ1-4 NA TRBV14 TGTGCCAGCAGCCAAGTAGTCGGTGAAAAACTGTTTTTT CASSQVVGEKLFF
TRBJ1-4 TRBD1 TRBV30 TGTGCCTGGAGTCAGGGGGGTAGTAATGAAAAACTGTTTTTT CAWSQGGSNEKLFF
TRBJ1-1 TRBD1 TRBV6-5 TGTGCCACTCGATCGGACAGGGGAGCTTTCTTT CATRSDRGAFF
TRBJ2-5 TRBD2 TRBV10-3 TGTGCCATCAGTGACTCGGGACTAGCCGGGGAGACCCAGTACTTC CAISDSGLAGETQYF
TRBJ1-1 NA TRBV15 TGTGCCACCAGGCTCTCGGTGAACACTGAAGCTTTCTTT CATRLSVNTEAFF
TRBJ1-1 NA TRBV14 TGTGCCAGCAGCCCGTCGACAGGACTGAACACTGAAGCTTTCTTT CASSPSTGLNTEAFF
TRBJ1-5 NA TRBV5-1 TGCGCCAGCAGCCCGGGAACCGGTAATCAGCCCCAGCATTTT CASSPGTGNQPQHF
TRBJ1-4 NA TRBV2 TGTGCCAGCAGTGAAGAGCCAGGGTGGAATGAAAAACTGTTTTTT CASSEEPGWNEKLFF
TRBJ2-3 NA TRBV7-8 TGTGCCAGCGGACACGTGGACACAGATACGCAGTATTTT CASGHVDTDTQYF
TRBJ1-1 NA TRBV19 TGTGCCAGTAGTATAGATGCAGGGAGGTTCAACACTGAAGCTTTCTTT CASSIDAGRFNTEAFF
TRBJ2-7 TRBD1 TRBV6-5 TGTGCCAGCAGACCCAGGGGGCTTGTTTCCTACGAGCAGTACTTC CASRPRGLVSYEQYF